The 15 T cell receptor beta chains presented below share a single source sample, sequenced in a study of beta chain features in type 1 diabetes. All of the isolated RNA was reverse transcribed, so expressed TCRB transcripts were sequenced. TCRdb's copy holds only in-frame clones and misses some; the assay was immunoSEQ multiplex PCR. The sample contains 900,000 or so clones, about a sixth of which appear only once. The sequenced sample consisted of naive CD4+ T cells from blood. The receptors derive from a woman aged 18-29 years in good health.

CDR3 in amino acids: CASSRTGVADTQYF. The CDR3 coding sequence is TGTGCCAGCAGCAGGACAGGGGTTGCAGATACGCAGTATTTT. The chain is built from TRBV5-6 and TRBJ2-3; 9 nucleotides line up with TRBD1. From germline, CDR1 is SGHDT and CDR2 YYEEEE. Germline trimming cut 4 bases from V and 4 bases from J; bases unmatched to any gene: 4. The CDR3 extends over 14 amino acids.

The J gene is TRBJ1-2, the V gene TRBV5-6; D gene unclear. Trimming stripped 0 bases from V and 6 bases from J, with 9 bases between. Germline loops: CDR1 SGHDT, CDR2 YYEEEE. This CDR3 region has 13 residues. The DNA of the CDR3 is TGTGCCAGCAGCTTGGGCTTCGGGGATGGCTACACCTTC. It is translated as CASSLGFGDGYTF.

V and J are TRBV2 and TRBJ1-1; no firm D call. CDR1 is SNHLY, CDR2 FYNNEI, per germline. V shed 8 bases and J shed 0 bases, with 4 bases lying between them. The CDR3 totals 11 residues. CDR3 bases: TGTGCCAGCGTTCTGAACACTGAAGCTTTCTTT. Amino acid sequence: CASVLNTEAFF.

The V and J genes are TRBV7-8 and TRBJ2-1; D gene ambiguous. The germline V and J ends were trimmed by 0 bases and 9 bases, with 12 bases remaining between them. Germline CDR1 is SGHVS and CDR2 is FQNEAQ. This CDR3 is built from 14 residues. CDR3 residues: CASSLASARREQFF. For the CDR3, the DNA is TGTGCCAGCAGCTTAGCTTCCGCGAGGCGTGAGCAGTTCTTC.

Regarding this clone: A read error may produce the germline difference seen at one junction end. V and J are TRBV7-9 and TRBJ2-4, with 8 bases that match TRBD1. The CDR3 has 16 residues. The germline gives CDR1 SEHNR, CDR2 FQNEAQ (reference sequence). CDR3 DNA: TGCGCCAGCAGCTATGACAGGGGATCTGCCAAAAACATTCAGTACTTC. Translation gives CASSYDRGSAKNIQYF.

This clone was recorded only once. Different DNA sequences within this sample yield the same CDR3. This chain uses TRBV9 with TRBJ2-2, with 11 bases fitting TRBD2. Germline V gene lookup returns CDR1 SGDLS and CDR2 YYNGEE. The CDR3 is 16 amino acids. V shed 2 bases, J shed 1 base, and the junction held 1 base outside the gene matches. The CDR3 loop is CASSVTSGRNTGELFF. CDR3 coding DNA: TGTGCCAGCAGCGTTACTAGCGGGAGGAACACCGGGGAGCTGTTTTTT.

The table lists this clone with a few counts. The CDR3: CASSRGTLSYEQYF. Here the CDR3 DNA reads TGTGCCAGCAGCCGAGGGACCCTCTCCTACGAGCAGTACTTC. The V gene is TRBV28, the J gene TRBJ2-7; tentatively, D is TRBD1 or TRBD2 (5 bases each). V was trimmed by 6 bases and J by 0 bases, leaving 12 bases between them. CDR3 size: 14 residues. CDR1 is MDHEN, CDR2 SYDVKM, per germline.

This clone was seen only a few times. This chain uses TRBV2 with TRBJ2-7, with 7 bases matching TRBD1. Looked up from germline, CDR1 is SNHLY and CDR2 is FYNNEI. Germline trimming cut 8 bases from V and 3 bases from J; bases unmatched to any gene: 7. The CDR3 contains 13 residues. The CDR3 loop reads CASLRDSYYEQYF. CDR3 nucleotides: TGTGCCAGCCTCCGGGACAGCTACTACGAGCAGTACTTC.

The CDR3 DNA reads as TGTGCCAGCAGTTATGGATATGGGGGGGGCCATGAGCAGTTCTTC. Translation: CASSYGYGGGHEQFF. The rearrangement uses TRBV6-5 and TRBJ2-1; D is perhaps TRBD2 (7 bases). Deletions cut 3 bases from V and 8 bases from J, with 17 bases between. The CDR3 covers 15 residues. Germline CDR1 is MNHEY and CDR2 is SVGAGI.

In this sample, this clone turned up once. Distinct nucleotide sequences in the sample also encode this CDR3. The chain recombines TRBV6-5 with TRBJ2-7; TRBD2 matches at 11 bases. J was trimmed by 2 bases and V by 0 bases; bases with no gene match: 3. Germline CDR1 and CDR2: MNHEY and SVGAGI. CDR3 length: 16 amino acids. CDR3 sequence: CASSYSLAGGAYEQYF. The CDR3 DNA follows: TGTGCCAGCAGTTACTCGTTAGCGGGGGGGGCCTACGAGCAGTACTTC.

The J gene is TRBJ2-1, the V gene TRBV5-1, with TRBD2 matching over 8 bases. Trimming at V came to 0 bases and at J to 15 bases, leaving 14 bases not matched to a gene. The CDR3 sequence is 15 residues long. Per germline, CDR1 SGHRS and CDR2 YFSETQ. The CDR3 DNA follows: TGCGCCAGCAGCTTGGACCCCACGGGGACTAGTCTGCCGTTCTTC. Its translation is CASSLDPTGTSLPFF.

The CDR3 DNA is TGTGCCACCCGGGACAGGGGAGCCCTATCCTACGAGCAGTACTTC. It is translated as CATRDRGALSYEQYF. V usage is TRBV10-3 and J usage is TRBJ2-7, with TRBD1 matching 10 bases. J was trimmed by 1 base and V by 10 bases; bases with no gene match: 10. The V gene's germline CDR1 is ENHRY and CDR2 SYGVKD. There are 15 residues in the CDR3.

The V call is TRBV5-5, the J call TRBJ2-1; 9 nucleotides line up with TRBD2. J lost 6 bases, V lost 4 bases, and 17 bases had no gene match. The CDR3 loop spans 18 amino acids. Germline V gene lookup returns CDR1 SGHKS and CDR2 YYEKEE (reference sequence). DNA for the CDR3: TGTGCCAGCAGCAACCGAATAAGTAGCGGGAGATCGTCCAATGAGCAGTTCTTC. It yields the protein CASSNRISSGRSSNEQFF.

The sample holds a few counts of this clone. The chain has TRBV7-2 and TRBJ2-5; 9 bases are shared with TRBD1. Germline CDR1 SGHTA, CDR2 FQGNSA. Losses at the gene ends were 3 bases for V and 3 bases for J; bases not matched to a gene: 8. The CDR3 extends over 16 amino acids. The CDR3 sequence is CASSFSIWTGEETQYF. The CDR3 DNA reads as TGTGCCAGCAGCTTCTCTATCTGGACAGGGGAAGAGACCCAGTACTTC.

The genes are TRBV11-2 and TRBJ2-3, with D possibly matching TRBD2 (6 bases). Germline V CDR1 and CDR2: SGHAT, FQNNGV. CDR3 length: 13 amino acids. Trimming took off 5 bases at V and 2 bases at J, with 8 bases between the two ends. The CDR3 protein is CASSRDFTDTQYF. The CDR3 region has the DNA TGTGCCAGCAGCCGGGACTTCACAGATACGCAGTATTTT.